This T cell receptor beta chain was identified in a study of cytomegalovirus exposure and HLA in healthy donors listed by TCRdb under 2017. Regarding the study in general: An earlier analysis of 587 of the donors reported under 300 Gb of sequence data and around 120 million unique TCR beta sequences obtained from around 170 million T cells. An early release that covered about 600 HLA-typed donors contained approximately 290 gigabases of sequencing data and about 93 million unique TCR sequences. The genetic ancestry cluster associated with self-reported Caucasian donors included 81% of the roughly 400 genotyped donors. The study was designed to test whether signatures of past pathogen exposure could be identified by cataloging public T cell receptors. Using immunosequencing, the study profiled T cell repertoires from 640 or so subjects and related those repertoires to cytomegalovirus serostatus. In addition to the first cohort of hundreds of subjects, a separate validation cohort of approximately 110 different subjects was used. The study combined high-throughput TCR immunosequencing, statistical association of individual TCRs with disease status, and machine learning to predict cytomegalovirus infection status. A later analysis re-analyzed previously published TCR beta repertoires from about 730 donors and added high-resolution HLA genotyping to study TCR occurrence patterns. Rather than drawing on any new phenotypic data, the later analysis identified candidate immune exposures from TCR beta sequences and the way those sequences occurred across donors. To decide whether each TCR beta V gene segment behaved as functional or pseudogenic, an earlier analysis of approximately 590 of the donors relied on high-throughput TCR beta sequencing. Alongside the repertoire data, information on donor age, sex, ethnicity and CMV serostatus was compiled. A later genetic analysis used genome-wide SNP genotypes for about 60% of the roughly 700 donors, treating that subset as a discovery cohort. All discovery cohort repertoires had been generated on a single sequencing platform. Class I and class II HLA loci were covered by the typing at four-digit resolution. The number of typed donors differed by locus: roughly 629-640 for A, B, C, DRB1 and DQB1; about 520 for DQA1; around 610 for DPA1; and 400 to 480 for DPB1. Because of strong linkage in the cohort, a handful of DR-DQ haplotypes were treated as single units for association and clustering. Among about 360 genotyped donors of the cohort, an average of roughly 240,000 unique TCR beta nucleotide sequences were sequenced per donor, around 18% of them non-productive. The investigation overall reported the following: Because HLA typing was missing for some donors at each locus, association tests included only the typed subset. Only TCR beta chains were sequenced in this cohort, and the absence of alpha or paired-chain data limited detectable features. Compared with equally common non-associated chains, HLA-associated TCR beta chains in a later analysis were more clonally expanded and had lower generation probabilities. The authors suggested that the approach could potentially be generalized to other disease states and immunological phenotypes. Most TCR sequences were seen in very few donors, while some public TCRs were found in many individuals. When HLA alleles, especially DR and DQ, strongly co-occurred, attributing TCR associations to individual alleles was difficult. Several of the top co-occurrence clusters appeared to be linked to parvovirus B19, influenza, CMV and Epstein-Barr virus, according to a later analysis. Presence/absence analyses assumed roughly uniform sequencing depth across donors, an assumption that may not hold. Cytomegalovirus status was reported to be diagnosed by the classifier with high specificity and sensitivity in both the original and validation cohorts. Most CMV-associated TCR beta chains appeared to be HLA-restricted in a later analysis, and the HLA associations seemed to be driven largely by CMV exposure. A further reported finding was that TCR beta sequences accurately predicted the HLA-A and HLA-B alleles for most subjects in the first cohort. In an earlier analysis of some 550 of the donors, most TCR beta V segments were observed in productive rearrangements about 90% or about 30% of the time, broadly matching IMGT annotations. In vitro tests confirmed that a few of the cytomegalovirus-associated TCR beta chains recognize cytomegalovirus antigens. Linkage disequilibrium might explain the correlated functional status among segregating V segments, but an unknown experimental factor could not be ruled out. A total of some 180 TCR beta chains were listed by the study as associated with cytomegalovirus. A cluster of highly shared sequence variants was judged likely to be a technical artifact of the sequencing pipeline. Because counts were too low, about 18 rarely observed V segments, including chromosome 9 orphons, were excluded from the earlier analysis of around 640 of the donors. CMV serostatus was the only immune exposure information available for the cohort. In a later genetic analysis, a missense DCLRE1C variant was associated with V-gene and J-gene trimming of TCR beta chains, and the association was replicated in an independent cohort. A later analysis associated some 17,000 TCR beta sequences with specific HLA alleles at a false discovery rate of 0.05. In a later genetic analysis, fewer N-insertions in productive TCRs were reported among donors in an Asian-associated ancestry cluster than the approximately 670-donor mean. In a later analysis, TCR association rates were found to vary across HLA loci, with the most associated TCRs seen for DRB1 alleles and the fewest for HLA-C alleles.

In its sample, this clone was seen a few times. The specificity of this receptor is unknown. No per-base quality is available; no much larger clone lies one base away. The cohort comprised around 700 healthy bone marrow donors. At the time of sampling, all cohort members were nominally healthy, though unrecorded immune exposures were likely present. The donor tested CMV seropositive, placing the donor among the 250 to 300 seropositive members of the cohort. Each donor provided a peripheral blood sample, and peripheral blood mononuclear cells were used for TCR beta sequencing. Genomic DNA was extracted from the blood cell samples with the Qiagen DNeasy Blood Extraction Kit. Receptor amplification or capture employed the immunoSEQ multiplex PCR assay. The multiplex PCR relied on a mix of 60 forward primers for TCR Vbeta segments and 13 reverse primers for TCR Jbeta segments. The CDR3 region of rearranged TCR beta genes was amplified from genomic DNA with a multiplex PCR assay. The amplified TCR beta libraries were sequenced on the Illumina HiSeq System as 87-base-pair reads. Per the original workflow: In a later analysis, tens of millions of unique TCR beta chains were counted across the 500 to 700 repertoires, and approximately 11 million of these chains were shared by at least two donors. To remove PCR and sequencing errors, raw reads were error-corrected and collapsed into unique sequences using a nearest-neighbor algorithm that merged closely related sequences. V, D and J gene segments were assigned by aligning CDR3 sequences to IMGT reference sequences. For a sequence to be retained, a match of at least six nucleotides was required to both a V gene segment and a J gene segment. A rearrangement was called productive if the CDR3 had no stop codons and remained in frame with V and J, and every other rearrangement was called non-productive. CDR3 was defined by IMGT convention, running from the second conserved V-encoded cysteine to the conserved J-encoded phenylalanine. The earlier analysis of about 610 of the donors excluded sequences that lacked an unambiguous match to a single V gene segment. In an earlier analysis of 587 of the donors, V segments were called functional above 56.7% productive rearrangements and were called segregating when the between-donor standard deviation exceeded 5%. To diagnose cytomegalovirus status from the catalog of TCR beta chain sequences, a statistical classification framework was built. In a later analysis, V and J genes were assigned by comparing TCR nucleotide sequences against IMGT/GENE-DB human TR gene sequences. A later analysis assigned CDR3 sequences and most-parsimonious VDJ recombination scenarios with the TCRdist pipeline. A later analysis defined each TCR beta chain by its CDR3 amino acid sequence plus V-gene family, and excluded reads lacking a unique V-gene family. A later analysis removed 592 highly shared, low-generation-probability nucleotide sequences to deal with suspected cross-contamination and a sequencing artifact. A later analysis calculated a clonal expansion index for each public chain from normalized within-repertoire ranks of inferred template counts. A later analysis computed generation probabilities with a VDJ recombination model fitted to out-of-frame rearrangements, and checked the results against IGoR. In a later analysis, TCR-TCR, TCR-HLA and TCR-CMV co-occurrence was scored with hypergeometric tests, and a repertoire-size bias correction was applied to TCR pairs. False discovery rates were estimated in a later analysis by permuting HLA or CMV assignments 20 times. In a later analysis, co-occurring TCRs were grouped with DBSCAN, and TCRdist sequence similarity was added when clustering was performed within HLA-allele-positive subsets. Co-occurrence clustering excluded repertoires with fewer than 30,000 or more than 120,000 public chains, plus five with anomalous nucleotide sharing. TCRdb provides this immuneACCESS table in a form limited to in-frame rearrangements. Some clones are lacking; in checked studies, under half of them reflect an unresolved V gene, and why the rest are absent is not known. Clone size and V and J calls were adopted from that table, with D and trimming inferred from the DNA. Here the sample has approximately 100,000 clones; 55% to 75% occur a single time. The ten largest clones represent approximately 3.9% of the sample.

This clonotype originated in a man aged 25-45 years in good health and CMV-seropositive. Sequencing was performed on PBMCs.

Here the CDR3 is given as CASSSQGSKDTQYF. The bases are TGCGCCAGCAGCTCCCAGGGGTCCAAAGATACGCAGTATTTT. This sequence uses TRBV5-1 and TRBJ2-3; the D gene is possibly TRBD1, with 6 bases matching. The CDR3 starts with the cysteine, ends with the phenylalanine, and has 14 residues. CDR3 DNA is the only sequence kept; it has 42 bases, read in frame from the first base. At the junction V is shortened by 3 bases and J by 5 bases, with 13 bases in between. Taken from the germline V gene, the CDR1 and CDR2 loops are SGHRS and YFSETQ.